Described below is a single TCR beta chain sequence and its context. The source of the sample is a study of T-cell reconstitution after alpha-beta-depleted transplantation in children. Library preparation (for TCRbeta) was performed with unique molecular identifiers. TCRdb passed the PCR reads through MiXCR, listing each CDR3 protein once. This sample yields about 140,000 distinct CDR3 sequences, of which about 9% are seen a single time; about a sixth belongs to the top ten. The germline CDR1 and CDR2 sequences are LNHNV and YYDKDF (reference sequence). CDR3 length: 17 amino acids. V was pared by 0 bases and J by 2 bases, with 16 bases between.

Sequencing used PBMCs, mostly from graft donor cells, obtained 180 days after TCRalphabeta/CD19-depleted stem cell transplant. This chain connects TRBV15 to TRBJ1-1; perhaps TRBD1 as D (5 bases). This sequence was found in a female patient aged 2-9 years who had a stem cell transplant for congenital amegakaryocytic thrombocytopenia, so the T cells may come from the graft donor. The CDR3 DNA sequence: TGTGCCACCAGCAGAGACATACCGGGACGGAAAAACACTGAAGCTTTCTTT. Residues: CATSRDIPGRKNTEAFF.